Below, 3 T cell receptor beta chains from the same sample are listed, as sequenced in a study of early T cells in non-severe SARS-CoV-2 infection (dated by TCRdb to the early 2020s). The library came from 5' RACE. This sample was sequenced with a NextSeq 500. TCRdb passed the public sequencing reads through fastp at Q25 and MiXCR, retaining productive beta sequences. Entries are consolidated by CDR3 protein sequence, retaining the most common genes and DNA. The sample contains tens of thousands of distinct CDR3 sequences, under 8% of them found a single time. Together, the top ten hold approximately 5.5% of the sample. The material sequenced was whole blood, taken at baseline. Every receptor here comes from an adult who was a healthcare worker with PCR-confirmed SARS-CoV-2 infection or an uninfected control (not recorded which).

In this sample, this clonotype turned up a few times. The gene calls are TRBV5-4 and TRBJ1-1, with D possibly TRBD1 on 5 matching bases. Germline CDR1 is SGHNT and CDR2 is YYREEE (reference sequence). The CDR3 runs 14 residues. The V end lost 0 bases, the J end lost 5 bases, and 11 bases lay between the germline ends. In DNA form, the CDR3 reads TGTGCCAGCAGCTTGGAGGGTTGGGGGACTGAAGCTTTCTTT. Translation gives CASSLEGWGTEAFF.

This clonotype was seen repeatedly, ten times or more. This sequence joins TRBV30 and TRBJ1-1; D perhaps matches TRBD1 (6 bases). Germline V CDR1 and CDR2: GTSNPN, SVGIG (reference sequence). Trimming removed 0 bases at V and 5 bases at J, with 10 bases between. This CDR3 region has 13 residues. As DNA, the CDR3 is TGTGCCTGGAGTGTCTGGGGGGCTACTGAAGCTTTCTTT. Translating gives CAWSVWGATEAFF.

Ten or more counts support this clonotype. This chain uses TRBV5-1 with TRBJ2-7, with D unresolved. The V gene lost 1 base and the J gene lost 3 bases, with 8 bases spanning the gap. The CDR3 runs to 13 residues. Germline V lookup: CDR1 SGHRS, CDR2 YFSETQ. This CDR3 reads CASSLIGGYEQYF. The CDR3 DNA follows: TGCGCCAGCAGCTTGATTGGTGGCTACGAGCAGTACTTC.